These T cell receptor beta chains were read from a single sample in a study of CD8+CD57+ T cells in acquired aplastic anemia. TCRdb redid the calling of the reads with MiXCR, one entry per CDR3 protein. The sample has 400,000 to 450,000 distinct CDR3 sequences; 65% to 80% are singletons. Source material: sorted CD4+, CD8+, or CD8+CD57+ T cells (not recorded which) from PBMCs. The receptors were gathered from a human donor in good health, serving as a control. Both conserved end residues are part of each CDR3. A D gene is named only where the DNA matches it firmly. Clone size is shown for a subset of rows, as once, few, many or a class of expanded clone.

d_gene: NA
v_gene: TRBV11-3
j_gene: TRBJ2-3
abundance: NA
CDR3nt: TGTGCTAGCAGCCGAACACCGGCGAGGACCACTCGCGGCACAGATACGCAGTATTTT
CDR3aa: CASSRTPARTTRGTDTQYF

d_gene: TRBD1
v_gene: TRBV10-2
j_gene: TRBJ2-7
abundance: NA
CDR3nt: TGCGCCAGCAGAGCTCGTGCAGGGGGCCACGAGCAGTACTTC
CDR3aa: CASRARAGGHEQYF

d_gene: NA
v_gene: TRBV6-2/TRBV6-3
j_gene: TRBJ1-6
abundance: NA
CDR3nt: TGTGCCAGCAGTTACGGCATTCCCAGATCACGCCAGCCCTTT
CDR3aa: CASSYGIPRSRQPF

d_gene: TRBD1
v_gene: TRBV2
j_gene: TRBJ2-5
abundance: NA
CDR3nt: TGTGCCAGCAGCGTAGTGGGACAGGGGGGAGAGACCCAGTACTTC
CDR3aa: CASSVVGQGGETQYF

d_gene: NA
v_gene: TRBV18
j_gene: TRBJ1-1
abundance: few
CDR3nt: TGTGCCACCAGTAGGGACTGGAACACTGAAGCTTTCTTT
CDR3aa: CATSRDWNTEAFF

d_gene: NA
v_gene: TRBV7-2
j_gene: TRBJ1-4
abundance: NA
CDR3nt: TGTGCCAGCAGGGCGGCAGGCCGCACGGGGGCCAACGTGTTTTTT
CDR3aa: CASRAAGRTGANVFF

d_gene: NA
v_gene: TRBV19
j_gene: TRBJ2-5
abundance: NA
CDR3nt: TGTGCCACCAGTCGTGGAGGGCAAATGACCCAGGACTTC
CDR3aa: CATSRGGQMTQDF

d_gene: NA
v_gene: TRBV5-1
j_gene: TRBJ2-6
abundance: NA
CDR3nt: TGCGCCAGCAGCCCCCGCCCCGGGCTGGCAGGGGCCAACGTCCTGACTTTC
CDR3aa: CASSPRPGLAGANVLTF

d_gene: TRBD2
v_gene: TRBV5-1
j_gene: TRBJ2-1
abundance: many
CDR3nt: TGCGCCAGCAGCTTGACTAGCGAAAACAATGAGCAGTTCTTC
CDR3aa: CASSLTSENNEQFF

d_gene: NA
v_gene: TRBV5-1
j_gene: TRBJ2-5
abundance: NA
CDR3nt: TGCGCCAGCAGCTTGGTGGCAGAGAGACCTACCCAGTACTTC
CDR3aa: CASSLVAERPTQYF

d_gene: NA
v_gene: TRBV29-1
j_gene: TRBJ2-5
abundance: NA
CDR3nt: TGCAGCGCTGAGAGGACAGAAAGCGCGGCCCACAACTTC
CDR3aa: CSAERTESAAHNF

d_gene: TRBD2
v_gene: TRBV20-1
j_gene: TRBJ2-7
abundance: NA
CDR3nt: TGCAGTGCTCATACTAGCGGGGACTACAACTTC
CDR3aa: CSAHTSGDYNF

d_gene: NA
v_gene: TRBV7-6
j_gene: TRBJ1-5
abundance: NA
CDR3nt: TGTGCCAGCAGCCAGCGCAAGTTCCAGCCCCAGCATTTT
CDR3aa: CASSQRKFQPQHF

d_gene: NA
v_gene: TRBV7-9
j_gene: TRBJ1-6
abundance: once
CDR3nt: TGTGCCAGCAGCCCGAGCGGGAGGCGGGATTCACCCCTCCACTTT
CDR3aa: CASSPSGRRDSPLHF

d_gene: NA
v_gene: TRBV19
j_gene: TRBJ2-1
abundance: NA
CDR3nt: TGTGCCAGCAGCAGACAGATTAGGGCCTACAATGAGCAGTTCTTC
CDR3aa: CASSRQIRAYNEQFF

d_gene: NA
v_gene: TRBV7-2
j_gene: TRBJ2-2
abundance: NA
CDR3nt: TGTGCCAGCAGCCTAGGATCCCGCGGAGAGCTGTTTTTT
CDR3aa: CASSLGSRGELFF

d_gene: NA
v_gene: TRBV12-3/TRBV12-4
j_gene: TRBJ2-3
abundance: NA
CDR3nt: TGTGCCACCTTGGACAGTTGGGATACGCAGTATTTT
CDR3aa: CATLDSWDTQYF

d_gene: TRBD2
v_gene: TRBV7-2
j_gene: TRBJ2-1
abundance: many
CDR3nt: TGTGCCAGCAGCTCAGAGACAGCGGGGGGGCCCGGGCATGAGCAGTTCTTC
CDR3aa: CASSSETAGGPGHEQFF

d_gene: NA
v_gene: TRBV5-1
j_gene: TRBJ2-7
abundance: many
CDR3nt: TGCGCCAGCAGCTTGGAGTGGTTGACAGGCGAGCAGTACTTC
CDR3aa: CASSLEWLTGEQYF

d_gene: NA
v_gene: TRBV7-6
j_gene: TRBJ2-2
abundance: NA
CDR3nt: TGCGCCAGCAGCCGGACCGGATGGAGCACCGGCGAGCTGTTTTTT
CDR3aa: CASSRTGWSTGELFF

d_gene: NA
v_gene: TRBV2
j_gene: TRBJ2-1
abundance: NA
CDR3nt: TGTGCTAGGGGACGGGGGTTCGATGAGCAGTTCTTC
CDR3aa: CARGRGFDEQFF

d_gene: TRBD2
v_gene: TRBV9
j_gene: TRBJ2-3
abundance: many
CDR3nt: TGTGCCAGCAGCGTCGGACTAGCGGGGGGGAGCCGCACAGATACGCAGTATTTT
CDR3aa: CASSVGLAGGSRTDTQYF

d_gene: NA
v_gene: TRBV9
j_gene: TRBJ1-1
abundance: many
CDR3nt: TGTGCCAGCAGCGTAGGCATAGAAATGAACACTGAAGCTTTCTTT
CDR3aa: CASSVGIEMNTEAFF

d_gene: TRBD1
v_gene: TRBV30
j_gene: TRBJ2-7
abundance: many
CDR3nt: TGTGCCTGGAAGACGAACAGGGGGCAAACCTACGAGCAGTACTTC
CDR3aa: CAWKTNRGQTYEQYF

d_gene: NA
v_gene: TRBV20-1
j_gene: TRBJ1-2
abundance: NA
CDR3nt: TGCAGTGCTGCAGCGGGGGTCACGGATGGCTACACCTTC
CDR3aa: CSAAAGVTDGYTF

d_gene: TRBD1
v_gene: TRBV19
j_gene: TRBJ1-1
abundance: NA
CDR3nt: TGTGCCAGTAGCCTAAGGGGGCCGATGGCTTTCTTT
CDR3aa: CASSLRGPMAFF

d_gene: NA
v_gene: TRBV7-9
j_gene: TRBJ2-2
abundance: once
CDR3nt: TGTGCCAGCATACCTGGAGACACCGGGGAGCTGTTTTTT
CDR3aa: CASIPGDTGELFF

d_gene: NA
v_gene: TRBV5-4
j_gene: TRBJ1-1
abundance: NA
CDR3nt: TGTGCCAGCAGCTTGCCAGGGGCTGAAGCTTTCTTT
CDR3aa: CASSLPGAEAFF

d_gene: NA
v_gene: TRBV9
j_gene: TRBJ1-1
abundance: NA
CDR3nt: TGTGCCAGCAGCTTTACCGACGAGGGCACTGAAGCTTTCTTT
CDR3aa: CASSFTDEGTEAFF

d_gene: NA
v_gene: TRBV6-5
j_gene: TRBJ1-5
abundance: NA
CDR3nt: TGTGCCAGCAGTTCTGCTGGGGAGGGTCAGCCCCAGCATTTT
CDR3aa: CASSSAGEGQPQHF

d_gene: TRBD1
v_gene: TRBV20-1
j_gene: TRBJ2-6
abundance: NA
CDR3nt: TGCAGTGCTAGGAGGACAGGTGCGAACAACGTCCTGACTTTC
CDR3aa: CSARRTGANNVLTF

d_gene: NA
v_gene: TRBV5-1
j_gene: TRBJ1-4
abundance: NA
CDR3nt: TGTGCCAGCAGGGCCCAAGGGGGTGAAAAACTGTTTTTT
CDR3aa: CASRAQGGEKLFF

d_gene: NA
v_gene: TRBV20-1
j_gene: TRBJ2-7
abundance: NA
CDR3nt: TGCAGTGCCCCCCGACTAGGGGGAAACTCCTACGAGCAGTACTTC
CDR3aa: CSAPRLGGNSYEQYF

d_gene: NA
v_gene: TRBV2
j_gene: TRBJ2-3
abundance: NA
CDR3nt: TGTGCCAGCAGCATAGCGCATGCGGAACGGCATACGCAGTATTTT
CDR3aa: CASSIAHAERHTQYF

d_gene: NA
v_gene: TRBV9
j_gene: TRBJ1-2
abundance: few
CDR3nt: TGTGCCAGCAGCACCCCTAGAGGCTACACCTTC
CDR3aa: CASSTPRGYTF

d_gene: TRBD2
v_gene: TRBV10-2
j_gene: TRBJ2-1
abundance: once
CDR3nt: TGCGCCAGCACGGAGCGGGGAAGCTACAATGAGCAGTTCTTT
CDR3aa: CASTERGSYNEQFF

d_gene: NA
v_gene: TRBV7-2
j_gene: TRBJ1-1
abundance: NA
CDR3nt: TGTGCCAGCAGCGAAGGCGCGGGCACTGAAGCTTTCTTT
CDR3aa: CASSEGAGTEAFF

d_gene: TRBD2
v_gene: TRBV5-8
j_gene: TRBJ2-1
abundance: NA
CDR3nt: TGTGCCAGCAGCTTGGCCCGGGGGGGCCTGCAGTTCTTC
CDR3aa: CASSLARGGLQFF

d_gene: NA
v_gene: TRBV12-3/TRBV12-4
j_gene: TRBJ1-6
abundance: NA
CDR3nt: TGTGCCAGCAGCCAAACAGGGTCGCATTCACCCCTCCACTTT
CDR3aa: CASSQTGSHSPLHF

d_gene: NA
v_gene: TRBV19
j_gene: TRBJ1-1
abundance: NA
CDR3nt: TGTGCCAGTAGTGAGCCTGGGGGGACCGGAGAGCTTTTTTTT
CDR3aa: CASSEPGGTGELFF

d_gene: NA
v_gene: TRBV29-1
j_gene: TRBJ2-2
abundance: many
CDR3nt: TGCAGCGTTGAGGGGGGGCCGAACACCGGGGAGCTGTTTTTT
CDR3aa: CSVEGGPNTGELFF

d_gene: NA
v_gene: TRBV5-1
j_gene: TRBJ2-2
abundance: NA
CDR3nt: TGCGCCAGCAGCTTGGTAGTGAACACCGGGGAGCTGTTTTTT
CDR3aa: CASSLVVNTGELFF

d_gene: NA
v_gene: TRBV29-1
j_gene: TRBJ2-7
abundance: many
CDR3nt: TGCAGCGTTGGTGGGGGAGTGTCCTACGAGCAGTACTTC
CDR3aa: CSVGGGVSYEQYF

d_gene: TRBD1
v_gene: TRBV7-8
j_gene: TRBJ1-2
abundance: NA
CDR3nt: TGTGCCAGCAGCCTACTCATGGGACAGTCCACCTCTGGAAACACCTTC
CDR3aa: CASSLLMGQSTSGNTF

d_gene: NA
v_gene: TRBV2
j_gene: TRBJ2-7
abundance: few
CDR3nt: TGTGCCAGCAGGCAGGGTCAGGTTGGCTACGAGCAGTACTTC
CDR3aa: CASRQGQVGYEQYF

d_gene: NA
v_gene: TRBV25-1
j_gene: TRBJ2-1
abundance: NA
CDR3nt: TGTGCCAGCAGCGCAACCGGGGGCAGTTCCTACAATGAGCAGTTCTTC
CDR3aa: CASSATGGSSYNEQFF

d_gene: NA
v_gene: TRBV7-2
j_gene: TRBJ2-5
abundance: NA
CDR3nt: TGTGCCAGCAGCCAAAGTCAGGGCGATTCACCCCTCCACTACTTC
CDR3aa: CASSQSQGDSPLHYF

d_gene: NA
v_gene: TRBV10-3
j_gene: TRBJ2-1
abundance: few
CDR3nt: TGTGCCATCAGTTTGCTTTCTACGGGGACTTACAATGAGCAGTTCTTC
CDR3aa: CAISLLSTGTYNEQFF

d_gene: TRBD1
v_gene: TRBV5-1
j_gene: TRBJ1-1
abundance: many
CDR3nt: TGCGCCAGCAGCTCAGGGGACAGACTGAACACTGAAGCTTTCTTT
CDR3aa: CASSSGDRLNTEAFF

d_gene: NA
v_gene: TRBV20-1
j_gene: TRBJ1-4
abundance: NA
CDR3nt: TGCAGTGCTAGACTAGCGGGGGGCACAGAACTGTTTTTT
CDR3aa: CSARLAGGTELFF

d_gene: NA
v_gene: TRBV11-2
j_gene: TRBJ1-3
abundance: NA
CDR3nt: TGTGCCAGCAGCATTAAGGGCCATAGAAACACCATATATTTT
CDR3aa: CASSIKGHRNTIYF

d_gene: NA
v_gene: TRBV10-3
j_gene: TRBJ2-7
abundance: NA
CDR3nt: TGTGCCATCAGGGCAGGGGCCTCCTACGAGCAGTACTTC
CDR3aa: CAIRAGASYEQYF

d_gene: NA
v_gene: TRBV29-1
j_gene: TRBJ1-2
abundance: NA
CDR3nt: TGCAGCGTACTCAGGGATTCCTATGGCTACACCTTC
CDR3aa: CSVLRDSYGYTF

d_gene: NA
v_gene: TRBV20-1
j_gene: TRBJ1-1
abundance: NA
CDR3nt: TGCAGCGCCAGACGCCTCTCGCCCGAAGCTTTCTTT
CDR3aa: CSARRLSPEAFF